This T cell receptor beta chain derives from a study of blood T cell repertoires in COVID-19. Germline V lookup: CDR1 LGHNT, CDR2 FRNRAP. This CDR3 comprises 16 residues. V was cut by 1 base and J by 1 base, with 12 bases left in between. Assay: immunoSEQ multiplex PCR; the TCRdb copy retains only in-frame clones and omits some. Seen here are 200,000 to 250,000 clones, roughly 89% observed once, and the top ten hold 6.8%. The receptor comes from a woman in her thirties or forties who had recovered from COVID-19. This sequence joins TRBV12-5 and TRBJ2-3; D gene uncertain. The source material was PBMCs or T cells enriched from blood (not recorded which). The CDR3 sequence is CASGLALGPGTDTQYF. The CDR3 nucleotides read TGTGCTAGTGGTTTGGCTCTGGGCCCAGGCACAGATACGCAGTATTTT.